Listed here are 15 T cell receptor beta chains from one sample, sequenced in a study of OX40 agonist ivuxolimab in advanced cancers. Repertoires were generated with immunoSEQ multiplex PCR, while TCRdb's copy carries only in-frame clones and drops some. The table has under 95,000 clones, roughly 90% seen once. The material sequenced was CD4+ or CD8+ T cells sorted from blood, taken in a trial of the OX40 agonist ivuxolimab. These receptors all come from an adult with an advanced solid tumor such as melanoma, head and neck, liver or kidney cancer.

This chain links TRBV5-4 with TRBJ2-7; possible D gene TRBD2, 6 bases. This CDR3 is 14 amino acids long. Trimming pared 9 bases from V and 0 bases from J, leaving 16 bases between. The germline gives CDR1 SGHNT, CDR2 YYREEE (reference sequence). The CDR3 region has the DNA TGTGCCACCTCCCGGCGGGACGGCTCCTACGAGCAGTACTTC. Amino acids: CATSRRDGSYEQYF. The variable domain in full, with the rest retrieved from reference TRBV5-4 and TRBJ2-7, is ETGVTQSPTHLIKTRGQQVTLRCSSQSGHNTVSWYQQALGQGPQFIFQYYREEENGRGNFPPRFSGLQFPNYSSELNVNALELDDSALYLCATSRRDGSYEQYFGPGTRLTVT.

J is TRBJ2-7 and V is TRBV11-2; D call uncertain. The germline gives CDR1 SGHAT, CDR2 FQNNGV. The CDR3 is made up of 15 amino acids. Trimming stripped 0 bases from V and 6 bases from J, with 15 bases between. The DNA for the CDR3 is TGTGCCAGCAGCTTAGATCCTGTGCCCCCCTCCGAGCAGTACTTC. Amino acid sequence: CASSLDPVPPSEQYF.

V gene TRBV7-2 combines with J gene TRBJ2-3; 12 bases map to TRBD2. Per the germline V gene, CDR1 is SGHTA and CDR2 is FQGNSA. V was pared by 4 bases and J by 7 bases, with 12 bases of the junction left unmatched. The CDR3 length is 17 residues. The CDR3 DNA reads as TGTGCCAGCAGCTCTCTTTTCCTAGCGGGAGGGTCTAATACGCAGTATTTT. It specifies CASSSLFLAGGSNTQYF.

This sequence joins TRBV28 and TRBJ1-4, with D perhaps matching TRBD1 (5 bases). The CDR3 covers 14 residues. V was shortened by 2 bases and J by 5 bases, with 9 bases between the two germline ends. Germline CDR1 is MDHEN and CDR2 is SYDVKM. The CDR3 coding sequence is TGTGCCAGCAGTTTACCCCGGGGGAATGAAAAACTGTTTTTT. It is translated as CASSLPRGNEKLFF.

This chain links TRBV28 with TRBJ1-2, with D possibly matching TRBD1 (6 bases). The CDR3 sequence is 15 residues long. Trimming left V 6 bases short and J 2 bases short, with 16 bases between. Germline V gene data show CDR1 as MDHEN and CDR2 as SYDVKM. CDR3 residues: CASRKQGRRNYGYTF. CDR3 bases: TGTGCCAGCAGAAAACAGGGCCGAAGAAACTATGGCTACACCTTC.

The J gene is TRBJ2-3, the V gene TRBV11-2; TRBD1 or TRBD2 may be the D gene (6 bases each). Between the trimmed V and J ends, which lost 5 bases and 5 bases, there was a span of 11 bases. The CDR3 loop spans 13 amino acids. Germline lookup yields CDR1 SGHAT and CDR2 FQNNGV. In DNA form, the CDR3 reads TGTGCCAGCAGCCGAGGGGGGCGAGATACGCAGTATTTT. Translation gives CASSRGGRDTQYF.

This clone was seen more than once but under ten times. DNA for the CDR3: TGTGCCAGCTTGAAGGACACGTTGGGCTATGAGCAGTTCTTC. Its protein product is CASLKDTLGYEQFF. This chain connects TRBV7-9 to TRBJ2-1, with a possible D match to TRBD1 (5 bases). Trimming removed 8 bases at V and 8 bases at J, with 19 bases between. This CDR3 has 14 amino acids. Germline V gene sequence: CDR1 SEHNR, CDR2 FQNEAQ (reference sequence).

The chain recombines TRBV4-2 with TRBJ2-3; D gene unclear. The V and J ends lost 1 base and 1 base respectively, with 9 bases between them. This CDR3 spans 15 amino acids. CDR1 and CDR2 (germline): LGHNA, YNFKEQ. The DNA of the CDR3 is TGTGCCAGCAGCCAAGGGGCTCAACGCACAGATACGCAGTATTTT. It translates to CASSQGAQRTDTQYF.

The chain carries TRBV7-9 and TRBJ2-3, with 8 bases matching TRBD1. This CDR3 has 15 residues. With 3 bases clipped from V and 1 base from J, the junction kept 3 bases outside the gene matches. CDR1 and CDR2 from the germline V gene are SEHNR and FQNEAQ (reference sequence). CDR3 bases: TGTGCCAGCAGCTTGACAGGGGACGGCACAGATACGCAGTATTTT. Protein sequence: CASSLTGDGTDTQYF.

The chain uses TRBV5-1 and TRBJ1-1; tentatively, D is TRBD1 (5 bases). There are 16 residues in the CDR3. Germline lookup yields CDR1 SGHRS and CDR2 YFSETQ. With 4 bases removed from V and 0 bases from J, the gap between germline ends came to 16 bases. This CDR3 reads CASSRGPSSMNTEAFF. The CDR3 DNA follows: TGCGCCAGCAGCAGGGGTCCCAGTTCCATGAACACTGAAGCTTTCTTT. Supplemented by reference TRBV5-1 and TRBJ1-1, the full variable domain reads KAGVTQTPRYLIKTRGQQVTLSCSPISGHRSVSWYQQTPGQGLQFLFEYFSETQRNKGNFPGRFSGRQFSNSRSEMNVSTLELGDSALYLCASSRGPSSMNTEAFFGQGTRLTVV.

V is TRBV6-1 and J is TRBJ2-2; 8 bases match TRBD2. The CDR3 is 14 residues long. Trimming removed 8 bases from V and 6 bases from J; junction bases left unmatched: 8. The germline gives CDR1 MNHNS, CDR2 SASEGT. The CDR3 DNA is TGTGCCAGCCGATCGGGACTAGAAGCCGGGGAGCTGTTTTTT. Its translation: CASRSGLEAGELFF.

The chain is built from TRBV18 and TRBJ1-5; D gene ambiguous. Trimming pared 2 bases from V and 0 bases from J, leaving 8 bases between. Germline V gene sequence: CDR1 KGHSH, CDR2 LQKENI. CDR3 size: 15 residues. The CDR3 region is CASSPNEVSNQPQHF. In DNA, the CDR3 is TGTGCCAGCTCACCAAACGAGGTTAGCAATCAGCCCCAGCATTTT.

V usage is TRBV19 and J usage is TRBJ2-1; a weak D match, TRBD1 (6 bases). Trimming stripped 3 bases from V and 9 bases from J, with 9 bases between. This CDR3 spans 12 amino acids. The germline CDR1 and CDR2 sequences are LNHDA and SQIVND (reference sequence). In DNA, the CDR3 is TGTGCCAGTAGTATGGTAGGGGGTGAGCAGTTCTTC. Protein product: CASSMVGGEQFF.

The V gene is TRBV28, the J gene TRBJ1-2; TRBD1 agrees at 9 bases. Germline loops: CDR1 MDHEN, CDR2 SYDVKM. CDR3 length: 12 amino acids. V dropped 3 bases and J dropped 8; count of bases not matched to a gene: 1. This chain's CDR3 is CASSFTGGGYTF. Here the CDR3 DNA reads TGTGCCAGCAGTTTTACAGGGGGCGGCTACACCTTC.

This clone came up once. The V and J genes are TRBV7-3 and TRBJ2-2, with TRBD2 identical over 8 bases. The CDR3 is 16 amino acids. V dropped 5 bases and J dropped 4; count of bases not matched to a gene: 9. CDR1 is SGHTA and CDR2 is FQGTGA in the germline V gene. CDR3 sequence: CASSPLASGSTGELFF. The CDR3 DNA sequence: TGTGCCAGCAGCCCCCTGGCTAGCGGGTCCACCGGGGAGCTGTTTTTT.